The 23 T cell receptor beta chains below all came from one sample that was sequenced in a study of CXCR3-negative and CXCR3-positive naive CD8 T cells. 5' RACE with UMI labels generated the TRB cDNA libraries. For each CDR3 protein, TCRdb gives one entry from its re-call of the 5' RACE reads, without DNA. The table lists tens of thousands of distinct CDR3 sequences, with 1.6% in the top ten. Sequences were obtained from naive CXCR3- CD8+ T cells from blood. Documented subset: CD45RO-CCR7+CD27+CD95- naive CD8+ T cells lacking CXCR3 (TNR3-). Receptors originate from a human donor in good health. Some clones in this sample may be carry-over from other donors' samples.

The CDR3 is CSVVTGGANTEAFF. The chain has TRBV29-1 and TRBJ1-1; TCRdb selects TRBD1, and the lack of DNA leaves this call unchecked. The CDR3 extends over 14 amino acids. The germline gives CDR1 SQVTM, CDR2 ANQGSEA. Using reference TRBV29-1 and TRBJ1-1 for the parts outside the CDR3, the full variable domain is SAVISQKPSRDICQRGTSLTIQCQVDSQVTMMFWYRQQPGQSLTLIATANQGSEATYESGFVIDKFPISRPNLTFSTLTVSNMSPEDSSIYLCSVVTGGANTEAFFGQGTRLTVV.

This sequence joins TRBV20-1 and TRBJ2-1; TCRdb indicates TRBD1, and absent DNA this call remains unverified. Germline CDR1 and CDR2: DFQATT and SNEGSKA (reference sequence). This CDR3 spans 16 amino acids. This CDR3 reads CSAREIPSNRDNEQFF.

This sequence joins TRBV9 and TRBJ2-5. Germline assignment: CDR1 SGDLS and CDR2 YYNGEE. The CDR3 runs to 14 residues. This CDR3 is CASSETSRTETQYF.

The V and J genes are TRBV21-1 and TRBJ2-7; TCRdb reports TRBD2, a call that lacks DNA to check it against. TRBV21-1 is a pseudogene segment. The CDR3 sequence is 15 residues long. The CDR3 loop is CASSKKGGPSYEQYF.

The chain has TRBV3-1 and TRBJ2-2; TCRdb calls TRBD1, which cannot be checked without DNA. Germline V gene lookup returns CDR1 LGHDT and CDR2 YNNKEL (reference sequence). The CDR3 contains 15 residues. The CDR3 sequence: CASSHAQGITGELFF.

V usage is TRBV5-1 and J usage is TRBJ2-3. The germline CDR1 and CDR2 sequences are SGHRS and YFSETQ. The CDR3 runs to 13 residues. The CDR3 sequence is CASSLTAPDTQYF. The full variable domain, with the rest looked up from reference TRBV5-1 and TRBJ2-3, is KAGVTQTPRYLIKTRGQQVTLSCSPISGHRSVSWYQQTPGQGLQFLFEYFSETQRNKGNFPGRFSGRQFSNSRSEMNVSTLELGDSALYLCASSLTAPDTQYFGPGTRLTVL.

The genes are TRBV7-3 and TRBJ2-6; TCRdb selects TRBD1, and the lack of DNA leaves this call unchecked. The CDR3 has 14 amino acids. Germline CDR1 and CDR2: SGHTA and FQGTGA. The CDR3 sequence is CASSRTTGANVLTF. The whole variable domain, remainder taken from reference TRBV7-3 and TRBJ2-6, is GAGVSQTPSNKVTEKGKYVELRCDPISGHTALYWYRQSLGQGPEFLIYFQGTGAADDSGLPNDRFFAVRPEGSVSTLKIQRTERGDSAVYLCASSRTTGANVLTFGAGSRLTVL.

This CDR3 is CASSWGSIQYF. J is TRBJ2-4 and V is TRBV28; the D call from TCRdb, TRBD1, cannot be confirmed without DNA. Germline CDR1 and CDR2: MDHEN and SYDVKM. CDR3 length equals 11 residues.

V is TRBV7-9 and J is TRBJ2-5; the D call from TCRdb, TRBD1, cannot be confirmed without DNA. Germline CDR1 and CDR2: SEHNR and FQNEAQ (reference sequence). This CDR3 is 13 amino acids long. The CDR3 is CASSIRDLNSLYF.

The rearrangement links TRBV29-1 to TRBJ1-1; no DNA is available, so the TRBD1 call from TCRdb remains unchecked. Germline values: CDR1 SQVTM, CDR2 ANQGSEA. This CDR3 has 14 amino acids. The CDR3 loop is CSVVGGRENTEAFF.

The chain employs TRBV12-5 and TRBJ1-5; TCRdb proposes TRBD1, but this gene call is untestable without DNA. The germline gives CDR1 LGHNT, CDR2 FRNRAP. This CDR3 spans 16 amino acids. The CDR3 sequence is CASGSLGGGSNQPQHF.

The chain joins TRBV25-1 to TRBJ2-1; the TCRdb call, TRBD2, lacks DNA for checking. The CDR3 is 17 residues long. From germline, CDR1 is MGHDK and CDR2 SYGVNS. The CDR3 loop is CASSDSLGTLNWDEQFF.

J is TRBJ2-1 and V is TRBV7-3; there is no DNA to check the TCRdb D call of TRBD1. The CDR3 has 13 residues. Germline V gene lookup returns CDR1 SGHTA and CDR2 FQGTGA. CDR3 in amino acids: CASSPTGDHEQFF.

The chain carries TRBV18 and TRBJ2-1; no DNA is available, so the TRBD2 call from TCRdb remains unchecked. This CDR3 contains 16 residues. CDR1 is KGHSH and CDR2 is LQKENI in the germline V gene. The CDR3 sequence: CASSHLIFEGYNEQFF.

J is TRBJ2-6 and V is TRBV12-3 or TRBV12-4. This CDR3 spans 14 amino acids. The chain's CDR3 is CASAKGSGANVLTF.

This sequence joins TRBV7-9 and TRBJ1-1; the TCRdb D gene call, TRBD1, has no DNA to confirm it. This CDR3 spans 15 amino acids. Germline lookup yields CDR1 SEHNR and CDR2 FQNEAQ (reference sequence). The CDR3 spells CASSPPWAGTTEAFF.

The chain links TRBV20-1 to TRBJ2-1; lacking DNA, the TRBD2 call made by TCRdb goes unchecked. The CDR3 has 18 residues. The germline V gene encodes CDR1 DFQATT and CDR2 SNEGSKA (reference sequence). The CDR3 spells CSARELGASGSMWSEQFF.

This chain uses TRBV27 with TRBJ1-1. Germline CDR1 is MNHEY and CDR2 is SMNVEV (reference sequence). The CDR3 has 13 residues. The CDR3: CASSPGVNTEAFF.

The chain recombines TRBV4-1 with TRBJ2-5. Germline values: CDR1 MGHRA, CDR2 YSYEKL. This CDR3 is built from 15 residues. CDR3 loop: CASSQGNLPEETQYF.

By frequency, this clonotype registers medium-sized (0.01 to 0.1%). V usage is TRBV7-9 and J usage is TRBJ2-7; as DNA is missing, the TRBD1 call by TCRdb cannot be tested. Germline loops: CDR1 SEHNR, CDR2 FQNEAQ (reference sequence). This CDR3 spans 14 amino acids. CDR3 protein: CASSLDPQGDEQYF.

The chain joins TRBV28 to TRBJ2-1. Germline-derived CDR1 and CDR2 are MDHEN and SYDVKM. The CDR3 consists of 16 residues. CDR3 loop: CASRFAWDISYNEQFF.

The V call is TRBV20-1, the J call TRBJ2-1; the D call from TCRdb, TRBD2, cannot be confirmed without DNA. The CDR3 runs 15 residues. The germline CDR1 and CDR2 sequences are DFQATT and SNEGSKA (reference sequence). This CDR3 reads CSARATSGGDHEQFF.

The rearrangement uses TRBV28 and TRBJ1-1; the D gene TCRdb calls, TRBD1, cannot be checked with no DNA. Looked up from germline, CDR1 is MDHEN and CDR2 is SYDVKM. The CDR3 runs 14 residues. The CDR3 here is CASSPLSEGTEAFF.